This T cell receptor (beta chain) was obtained from a study of regulatory T cells in long-lasting Graves disease. Time point indicated: persistent/refractory GD, antithyroid drugs over 5 years with positive TRAb. The TCR library was made from RNA extracted from PBMCs. CDR1 and CDR2 from the germline V gene are SGHTA and FQGNSA. The CDR3 has 15 residues. Trimming removed 5 bases from V and 6 bases from J; junction bases left unmatched: 7. Assembly of TCR beta libraries relied on iRepertoire HTBI primers together with Arm-PCR of CDR3 regions. TCRdb itself ran the multiplex PCR reads through MiXCR, one entry per CDR3 protein. The profile shows 500,000 to 700,000 distinct CDR3 sequences, around 32% of them singletons.

The TCR comes from a female donor with Graves disease. The rearrangement joins TRBV7-2 to TRBJ1-5; TRBD1 matches 10 bases. Sequencing used peripheral blood mononuclear cells (PBMCs), obtained when the disease was refractory, from a patient treated with antithyroid drugs. The CDR3 protein is CASSPGQGIVQPQHF. The CDR3 DNA reads TGTGCCAGCAGCCCGGGACAGGGGATAGTTCAGCCCCAGCATTTT.